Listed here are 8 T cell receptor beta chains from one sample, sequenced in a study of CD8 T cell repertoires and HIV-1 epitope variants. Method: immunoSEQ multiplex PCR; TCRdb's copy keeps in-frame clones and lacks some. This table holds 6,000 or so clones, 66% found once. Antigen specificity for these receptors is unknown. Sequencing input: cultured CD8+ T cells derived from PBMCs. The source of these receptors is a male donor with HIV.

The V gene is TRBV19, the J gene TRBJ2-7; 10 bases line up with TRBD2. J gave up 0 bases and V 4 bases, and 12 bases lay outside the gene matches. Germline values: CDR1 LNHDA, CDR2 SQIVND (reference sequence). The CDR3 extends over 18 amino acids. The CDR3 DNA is TGTGCCAGTAGTACTCACGCTGGACTAGCGGAAAGCTCCTACGAGCAGTACTTC. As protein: CASSTHAGLAESSYEQYF.

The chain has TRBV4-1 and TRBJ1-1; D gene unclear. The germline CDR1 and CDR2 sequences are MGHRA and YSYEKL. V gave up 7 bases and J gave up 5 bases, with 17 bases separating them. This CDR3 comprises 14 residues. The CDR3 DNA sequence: TGCGCCAGCACCTCCCGGAATCTGGGGACTGAAGCTTTCTTT. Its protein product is CASTSRNLGTEAFF.

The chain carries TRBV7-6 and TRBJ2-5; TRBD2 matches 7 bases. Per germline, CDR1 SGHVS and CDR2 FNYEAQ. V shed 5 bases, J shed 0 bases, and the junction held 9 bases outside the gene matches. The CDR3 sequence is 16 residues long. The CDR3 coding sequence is TGTGCCAGCAGCCTCGGGAGTAGCGGGTACCAAGAGACCCAGTACTTC. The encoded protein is CASSLGSSGYQETQYF. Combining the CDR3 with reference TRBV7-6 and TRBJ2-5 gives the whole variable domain GAGVSQSPRYKVTKRGQDVALRCDPISGHVSLYWYRQALGQGPEFLTYFNYEAQQDKSGLPNDRFSAERPEGSISTLTIQRTEQRDSAMYRCASSLGSSGYQETQYFGPGTRLLVL.

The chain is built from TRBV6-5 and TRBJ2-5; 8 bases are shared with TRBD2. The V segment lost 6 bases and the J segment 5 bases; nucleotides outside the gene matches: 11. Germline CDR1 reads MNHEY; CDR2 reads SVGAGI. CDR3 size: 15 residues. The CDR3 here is CASSVSGSDGETQYF. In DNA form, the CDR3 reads TGTGCCAGCAGCGTCAGCGGGAGTGATGGGGAGACCCAGTACTTC.

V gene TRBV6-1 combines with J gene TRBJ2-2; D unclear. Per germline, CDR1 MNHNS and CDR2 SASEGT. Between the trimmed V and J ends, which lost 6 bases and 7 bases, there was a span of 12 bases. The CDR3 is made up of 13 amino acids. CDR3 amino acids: CASSSLESGELFF. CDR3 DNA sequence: TGTGCCAGCAGCTCGTTAGAAAGCGGGGAGCTGTTTTTT.

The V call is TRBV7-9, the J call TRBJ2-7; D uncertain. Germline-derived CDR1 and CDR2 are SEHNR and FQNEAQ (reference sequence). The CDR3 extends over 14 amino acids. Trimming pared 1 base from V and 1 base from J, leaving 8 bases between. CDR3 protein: CASSLGEGSYEQYF. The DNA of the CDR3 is TGTGCCAGCAGCTTAGGAGAAGGGTCCTACGAGCAGTACTTC.

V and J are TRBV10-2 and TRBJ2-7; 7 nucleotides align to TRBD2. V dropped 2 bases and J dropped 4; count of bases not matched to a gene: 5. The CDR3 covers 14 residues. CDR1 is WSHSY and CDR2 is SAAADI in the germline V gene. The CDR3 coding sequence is TGCGCCAGCAGTGAGGTCGGGGGGAATTACGAGCAGTACTTC. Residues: CASSEVGGNYEQYF.

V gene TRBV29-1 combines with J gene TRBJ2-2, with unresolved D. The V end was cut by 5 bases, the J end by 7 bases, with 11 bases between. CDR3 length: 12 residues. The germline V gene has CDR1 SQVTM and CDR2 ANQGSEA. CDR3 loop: CSVPGRGGELFF. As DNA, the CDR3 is TGCAGCGTTCCCGGCCGAGGCGGGGAGCTGTTTTTT.